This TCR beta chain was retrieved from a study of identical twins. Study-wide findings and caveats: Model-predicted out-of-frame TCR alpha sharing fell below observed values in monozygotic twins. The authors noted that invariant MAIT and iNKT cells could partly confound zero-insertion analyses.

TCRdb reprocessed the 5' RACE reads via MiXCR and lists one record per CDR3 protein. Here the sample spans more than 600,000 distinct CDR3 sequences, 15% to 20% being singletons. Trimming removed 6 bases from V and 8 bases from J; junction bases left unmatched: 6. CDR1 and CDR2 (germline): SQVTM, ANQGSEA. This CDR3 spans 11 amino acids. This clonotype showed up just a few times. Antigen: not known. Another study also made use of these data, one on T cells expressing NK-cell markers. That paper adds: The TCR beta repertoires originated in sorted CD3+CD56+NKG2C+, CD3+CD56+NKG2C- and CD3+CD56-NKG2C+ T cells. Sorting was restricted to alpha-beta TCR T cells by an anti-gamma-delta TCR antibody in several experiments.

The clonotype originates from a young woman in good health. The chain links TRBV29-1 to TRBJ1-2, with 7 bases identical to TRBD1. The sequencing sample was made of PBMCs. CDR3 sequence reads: CSVADRDGYTF. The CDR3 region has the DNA TGCAGCGTAGCCGACAGGGACGGCTACACCTTC.